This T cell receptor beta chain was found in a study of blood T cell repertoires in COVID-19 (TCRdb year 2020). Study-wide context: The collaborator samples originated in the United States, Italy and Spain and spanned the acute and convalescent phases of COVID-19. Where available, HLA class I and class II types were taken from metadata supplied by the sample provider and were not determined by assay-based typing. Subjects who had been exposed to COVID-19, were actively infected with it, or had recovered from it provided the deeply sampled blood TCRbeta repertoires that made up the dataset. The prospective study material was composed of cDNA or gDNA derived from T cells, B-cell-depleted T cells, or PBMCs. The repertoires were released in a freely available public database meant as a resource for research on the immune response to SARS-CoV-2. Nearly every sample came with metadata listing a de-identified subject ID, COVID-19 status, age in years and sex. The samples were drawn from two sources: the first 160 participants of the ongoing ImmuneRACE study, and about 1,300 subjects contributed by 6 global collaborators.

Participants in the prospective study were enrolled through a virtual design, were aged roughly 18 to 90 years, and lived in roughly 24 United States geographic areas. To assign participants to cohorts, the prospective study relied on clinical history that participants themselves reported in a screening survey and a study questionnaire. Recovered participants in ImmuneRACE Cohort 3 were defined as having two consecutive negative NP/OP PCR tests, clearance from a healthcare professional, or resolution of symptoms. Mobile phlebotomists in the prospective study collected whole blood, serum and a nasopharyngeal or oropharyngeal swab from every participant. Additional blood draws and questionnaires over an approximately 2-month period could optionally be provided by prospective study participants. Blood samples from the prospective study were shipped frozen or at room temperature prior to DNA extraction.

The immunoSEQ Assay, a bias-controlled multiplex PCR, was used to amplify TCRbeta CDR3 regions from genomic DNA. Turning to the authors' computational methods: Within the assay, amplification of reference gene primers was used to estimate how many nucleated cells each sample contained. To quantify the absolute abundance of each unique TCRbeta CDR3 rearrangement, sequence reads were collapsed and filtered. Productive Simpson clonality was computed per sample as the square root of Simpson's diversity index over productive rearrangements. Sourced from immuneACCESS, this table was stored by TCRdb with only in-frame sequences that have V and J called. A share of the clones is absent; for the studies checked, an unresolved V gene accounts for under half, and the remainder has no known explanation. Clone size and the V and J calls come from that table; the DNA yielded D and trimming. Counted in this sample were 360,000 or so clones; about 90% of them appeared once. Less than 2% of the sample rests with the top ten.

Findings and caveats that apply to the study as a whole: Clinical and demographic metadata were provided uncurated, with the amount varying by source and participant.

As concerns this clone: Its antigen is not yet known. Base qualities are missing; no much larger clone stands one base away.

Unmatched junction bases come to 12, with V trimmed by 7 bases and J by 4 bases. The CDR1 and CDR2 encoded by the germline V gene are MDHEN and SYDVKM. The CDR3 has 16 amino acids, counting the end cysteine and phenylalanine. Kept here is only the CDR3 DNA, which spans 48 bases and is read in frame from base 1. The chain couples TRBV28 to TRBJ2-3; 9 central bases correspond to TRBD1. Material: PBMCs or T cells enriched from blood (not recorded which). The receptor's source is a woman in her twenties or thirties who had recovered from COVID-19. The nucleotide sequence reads TGTGCCAGCACAGCCTCCCGGGACAGGGACGCAGATACGCAGTATTTT. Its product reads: CASTASRDRDADTQYF.